Below are 10 T cell receptor beta chains sequenced from a single sample in a study of OX40 agonist ivuxolimab in advanced cancers. Clones were read by immunoSEQ multiplex PCR, and TCRdb kept only the in-frame ones, dropping some. This sample has about 41,000 clones; 87% occur once, and the top ten carry about 3.6%. The specimen was CD4+ or CD8+ T cells sorted from blood, collected in a trial of the OX40 agonist ivuxolimab. These receptors all come from an adult with an advanced solid tumor such as melanoma, head and neck, liver or kidney cancer.

The V call is TRBV4-3, the J call TRBJ2-7; 7 nucleotides agree with TRBD1. This CDR3 has 14 residues. Germline V CDR1 and CDR2: LGHNA, YSLEER. V lost 8 bases and J lost 3; bases outside the gene matches: 10. The DNA of the CDR3 is TGCGCCAGCCGCCCGGGGACAGCCCGCTACGAGCAGTACTTC. This translates into CASRPGTARYEQYF.

The chain uses TRBV6-5 and TRBJ2-1, with TRBD1 matching over 8 bases. The CDR3 extends over 15 amino acids. The J segment lost 0 bases and the V segment lost 6 bases, leaving 4 bases of the junction unmatched. CDR1 and CDR2 (germline): MNHEY, SVGAGI. The CDR3 DNA follows: TGTGCCAGCAGCAAGACAGGGGACTCCTACAATGAGCAGTTCTTC. This gives the protein CASSKTGDSYNEQFF.

The rearrangement joins TRBV7-6 to TRBJ1-5; a possible D gene is TRBD1 (6 bases). Germline CDR1 SGHVS, CDR2 FNYEAQ. V was cut by 5 bases and J by 7 bases, with 18 bases left in between. The CDR3 runs 15 residues. CDR3 amino acids: CASSRMPGAGQPQHF. Here the CDR3 DNA reads TGTGCCAGCAGCCGGATGCCAGGGGCCGGGCAGCCCCAGCATTTT.

The chain carries TRBV2 and TRBJ1-5, with a weak D call TRBD1 (6 bases). Trimming cost V 6 bases and J 3 bases, with 9 bases left between them. CDR1 is SNHLY, CDR2 FYNNEI, per germline. The length of the CDR3 is 13 residues. The chain's CDR3 is CASSGQSNQPQHF. The CDR3 DNA reads TGTGCCAGCAGCGGACAGTCCAATCAGCCCCAGCATTTT.

This chain uses TRBV10-3 with TRBJ2-3; possibly TRBD1 or TRBD2 for D (6 bases each). CDR1 is ENHRY and CDR2 is SYGVKD in the germline V gene. The V end was cut by 10 bases, the J end by 4 bases, with 18 bases between. This CDR3 comprises 14 residues. CDR3 amino acids: CATLSERGADTQYF. The CDR3 DNA is TGTGCCACCCTATCGGAGAGGGGGGCAGATACGCAGTATTTT.

J is TRBJ2-7 and V is TRBV10-3; 11 positions agree with TRBD2. The germline gives CDR1 ENHRY, CDR2 SYGVKD. The CDR3 is made up of 14 amino acids. The ends lost 2 bases at V and 7 bases at J; junction bases unmatched: 4. Here the CDR3 reads CAISETSGSLEQYF. The CDR3 DNA reads as TGTGCCATCAGTGAGACTAGCGGGAGTCTTGAGCAGTACTTC.

The chain uses TRBV5-6 and TRBJ1-5, with TRBD1 matching 7 bases. The germline gives CDR1 SGHDT, CDR2 YYEEEE. The CDR3 sequence is 16 residues long. With V trimmed by 0 bases and J by 1 base, 4 bases remained unmatched. CDR3 sequence reads: CASSLGGRGSNQPQHF. CDR3 bases: TGTGCCAGCAGCTTGGGGGGCAGGGGGAGCAATCAGCCCCAGCATTTT. Full variable domain (rest looked up from reference TRBV5-6 and TRBJ1-5): DAGVTQSPTHLIKTRGQQVTLRCSPKSGHDTVSWYQQALGQGPQFIFQYYEEEERQRGNFPDRFSGHQFPNYSSELNVNALLLGDSALYLCASSLGGRGSNQPQHFGDGTRLSIL.

V is TRBV28 and J is TRBJ2-7, with 9 bases identical to TRBD2. The V gene end was trimmed by 2 bases and the J gene end by 2 bases; junction bases not matched to a gene: 1. The CDR3 consists of 14 residues. Germline V gives CDR1 MDHEN, CDR2 SYDVKM. CDR3 nucleotide sequence: TGTGCCAGCAGTTTAGGCGGGAGGGCCTACGAGCAGTACTTC. It yields the protein CASSLGGRAYEQYF.

The V gene is TRBV7-9, the J gene TRBJ1-1; perhaps TRBD1 as D (6 bases). With 2 bases removed from V and 1 base from J, the gap between germline ends came to 11 bases. The CDR3 contains 15 residues. Per germline, CDR1 SEHNR and CDR2 FQNEAQ (reference sequence). In DNA, the CDR3 is TGTGCCAGCAGCTTATTGGGGGGGGCGAACACTGAAGCTTTCTTT. Translating it yields CASSLLGGANTEAFF.

This sequence joins TRBV21-1 and TRBJ2-2; TRBD1 is the table's D call, not checked against the DNA. TRBV21-1 is a pseudogene segment. The CDR3 length is 16 residues. The CDR3 coding sequence is TGTGCCAGCAGCGCCCGGGACAGGACTAACACCGGGGAGCTGTTTTTT. It encodes CASSARDRTNTGELFF.